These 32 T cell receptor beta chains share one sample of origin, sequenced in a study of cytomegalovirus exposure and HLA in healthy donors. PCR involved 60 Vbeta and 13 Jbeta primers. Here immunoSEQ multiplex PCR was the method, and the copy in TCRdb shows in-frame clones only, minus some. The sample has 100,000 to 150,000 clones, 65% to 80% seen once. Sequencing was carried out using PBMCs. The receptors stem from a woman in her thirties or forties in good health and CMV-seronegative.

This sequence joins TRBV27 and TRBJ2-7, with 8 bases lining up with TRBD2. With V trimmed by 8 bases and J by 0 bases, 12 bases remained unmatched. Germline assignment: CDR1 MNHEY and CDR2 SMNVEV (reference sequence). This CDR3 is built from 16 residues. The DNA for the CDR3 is TGTGCCAGCGGGGGCGTAGCGGGGTTTAGCTCCTACGAGCAGTACTTC. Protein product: CASGGVAGFSSYEQYF.

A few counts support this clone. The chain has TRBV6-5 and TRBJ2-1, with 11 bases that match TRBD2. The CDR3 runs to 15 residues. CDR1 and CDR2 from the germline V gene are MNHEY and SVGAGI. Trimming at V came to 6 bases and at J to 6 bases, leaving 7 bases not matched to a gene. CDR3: CASSPTSGIGNEQFF. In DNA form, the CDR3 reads TGTGCCAGCAGCCCGACTAGCGGGATTGGCAATGAGCAGTTCTTC.

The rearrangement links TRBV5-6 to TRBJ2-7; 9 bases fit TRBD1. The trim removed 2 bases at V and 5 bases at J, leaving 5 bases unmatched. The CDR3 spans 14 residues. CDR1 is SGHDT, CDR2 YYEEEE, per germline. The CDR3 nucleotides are TGTGCCAGCAGCTTACCGGGACAGGGCCACGAGCAGTACTTC. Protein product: CASSLPGQGHEQYF.

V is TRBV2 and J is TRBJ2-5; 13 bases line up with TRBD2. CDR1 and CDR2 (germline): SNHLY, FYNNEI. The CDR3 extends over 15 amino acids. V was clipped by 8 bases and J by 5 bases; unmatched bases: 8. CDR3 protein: CASPGLTSGRETQYF. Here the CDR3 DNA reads TGTGCCAGCCCCGGGCTGACTAGCGGGAGGGAGACCCAGTACTTC. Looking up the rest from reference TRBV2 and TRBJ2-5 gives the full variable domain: EPEVTQTPSHQVTQMGQEVILRCVPISNHLYFYWYRQILGQKVEFLVSFYNNEISEKSEIFDDQFSVERPDGSNFTLKIRSTKLEDSAMYFCASPGLTSGRETQYFGPGTRLLVL.

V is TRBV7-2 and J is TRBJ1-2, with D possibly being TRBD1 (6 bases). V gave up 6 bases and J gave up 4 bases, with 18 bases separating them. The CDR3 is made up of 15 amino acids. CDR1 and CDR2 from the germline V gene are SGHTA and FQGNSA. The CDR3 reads CASSAPQGLGYGYTF. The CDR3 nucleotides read TGTGCCAGCAGTGCCCCACAGGGTTTGGGCTATGGCTACACCTTC.

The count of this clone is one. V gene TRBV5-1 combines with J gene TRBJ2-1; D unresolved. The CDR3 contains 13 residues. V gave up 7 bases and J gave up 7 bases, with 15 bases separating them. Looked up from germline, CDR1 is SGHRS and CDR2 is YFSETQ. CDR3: CASSETISNEQFF. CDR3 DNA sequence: TGCGCCAGCTCGGAGACCATCTCTAATGAGCAGTTCTTC.

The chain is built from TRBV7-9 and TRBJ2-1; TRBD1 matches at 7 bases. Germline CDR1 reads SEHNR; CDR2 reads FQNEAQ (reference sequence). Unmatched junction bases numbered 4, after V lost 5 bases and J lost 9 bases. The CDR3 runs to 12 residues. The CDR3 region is CASSPQGTEQFF. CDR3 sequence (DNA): TGTGCCAGCAGCCCACAGGGGACTGAGCAGTTCTTC.

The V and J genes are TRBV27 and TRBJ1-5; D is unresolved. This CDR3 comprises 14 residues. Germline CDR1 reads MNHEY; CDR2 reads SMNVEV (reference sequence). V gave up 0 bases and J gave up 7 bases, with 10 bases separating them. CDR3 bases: TGTGCCAGCAGTTTATCCACGGGAAAGCAGCCCCAGCATTTT. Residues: CASSLSTGKQPQHF.

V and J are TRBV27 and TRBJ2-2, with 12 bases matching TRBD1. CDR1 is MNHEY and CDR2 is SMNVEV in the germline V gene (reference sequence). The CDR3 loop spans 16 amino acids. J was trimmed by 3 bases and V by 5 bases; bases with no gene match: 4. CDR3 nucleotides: TGTGCCAGCAGTCCAGGGACAGGGGGCGACACCGGGGAGCTGTTTTTT. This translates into CASSPGTGGDTGELFF.

CDR3 in amino acids: CASSIGQGRVQFF. The DNA of the CDR3 is TGTGCCAGCAGTATTGGACAGGGAAGGGTGCAGTTCTTC. V is TRBV28 and J is TRBJ2-1; 8 bases are a match to TRBD1. The CDR3 runs 13 residues. Trimming took 5 bases from V and 12 from J; bases not matched to a gene: 9. The germline CDR1 and CDR2 sequences are MDHEN and SYDVKM.

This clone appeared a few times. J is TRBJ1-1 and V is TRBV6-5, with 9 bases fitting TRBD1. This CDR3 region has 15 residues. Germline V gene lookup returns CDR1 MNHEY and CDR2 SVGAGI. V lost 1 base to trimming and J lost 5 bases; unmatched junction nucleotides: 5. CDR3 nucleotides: TGTGCCAGCAGTTACTTGCCGACAGGGGGGACTGAAGCTTTCTTT. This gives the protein CASSYLPTGGTEAFF.

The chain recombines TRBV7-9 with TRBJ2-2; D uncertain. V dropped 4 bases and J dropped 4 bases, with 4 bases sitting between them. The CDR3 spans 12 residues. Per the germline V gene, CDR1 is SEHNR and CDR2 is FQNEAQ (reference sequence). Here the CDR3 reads CASSSFTGELFF. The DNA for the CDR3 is TGTGCCAGCAGCTCGTTCACCGGGGAGCTGTTTTTT.

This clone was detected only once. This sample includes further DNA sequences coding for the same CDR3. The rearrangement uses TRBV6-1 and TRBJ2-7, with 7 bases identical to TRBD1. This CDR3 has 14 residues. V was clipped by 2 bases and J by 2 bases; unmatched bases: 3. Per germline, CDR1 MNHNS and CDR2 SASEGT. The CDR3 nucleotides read TGTGCCAGCAGTGAACAGAGGGGGCCCTACGAGCAGTACTTC. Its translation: CASSEQRGPYEQYF.

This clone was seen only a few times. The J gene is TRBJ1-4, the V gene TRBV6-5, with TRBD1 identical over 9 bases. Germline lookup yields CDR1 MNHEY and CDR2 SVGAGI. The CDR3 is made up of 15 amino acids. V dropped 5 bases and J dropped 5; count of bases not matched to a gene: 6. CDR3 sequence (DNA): TGTGCCAGCAGTAACCGGGACAGGGTAAATGAAAAACTGTTTTTT. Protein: CASSNRDRVNEKLFF.

CDR3 loop: CASGSGQGVGNEKLFF. The CDR3 DNA sequence: TGCGCCAGCGGATCGGGACAGGGTGTTGGGAATGAAAAACTGTTTTTT. The J gene is TRBJ1-4, the V gene TRBV10-2; 9 nucleotides align to TRBD1. The V and J ends lost 8 bases and 5 bases, in that order; junction bases with no gene match: 12. In germline, CDR1 is WSHSY, CDR2 SAAADI. The length of the CDR3 is 16 residues.

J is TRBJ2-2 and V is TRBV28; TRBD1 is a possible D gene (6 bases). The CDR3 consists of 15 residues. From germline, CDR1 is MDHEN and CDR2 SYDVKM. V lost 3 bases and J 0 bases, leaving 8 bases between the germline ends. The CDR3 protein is CASSFRGTNTGELFF. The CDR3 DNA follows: TGTGCCAGCAGTTTCAGGGGAACGAACACCGGGGAGCTGTTTTTT.

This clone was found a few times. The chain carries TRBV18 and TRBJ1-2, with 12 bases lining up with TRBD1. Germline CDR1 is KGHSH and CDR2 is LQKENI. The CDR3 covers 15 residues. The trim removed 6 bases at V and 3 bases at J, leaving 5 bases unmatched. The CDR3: CASSLGTGGYYGYTF. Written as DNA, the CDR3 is TGTGCCAGCTCCCTAGGGACAGGGGGCTACTATGGCTACACCTTC.

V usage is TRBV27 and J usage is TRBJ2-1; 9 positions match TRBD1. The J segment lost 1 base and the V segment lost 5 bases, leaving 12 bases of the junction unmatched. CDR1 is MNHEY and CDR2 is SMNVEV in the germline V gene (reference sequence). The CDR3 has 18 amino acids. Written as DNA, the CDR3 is TGTGCCAGCAGTGTAGGGGGGGGACAGGGCCCATCCTACAATGAGCAGTTCTTC. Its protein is CASSVGGGQGPSYNEQFF.

CDR3 sequence reads: CASSVGDRTTNEKLFF. The CDR3 DNA is TGTGCCAGCAGCGTGGGAGACAGGACCACAAATGAAAAACTGTTTTTT. The chain uses TRBV9 and TRBJ1-4, with a possible D match to TRBD1 (6 bases). With 2 bases removed from V and 5 bases from J, the gap between germline ends came to 16 bases. The CDR3 runs 16 residues. From germline, CDR1 is SGDLS and CDR2 YYNGEE.

CDR3 in DNA: TGTGCCAGCAGACTACAGGGGGCCTCCTATAATTCACCCCTCCACTTT. This sequence encodes CASRLQGASYNSPLHF. The V call is TRBV27, the J call TRBJ1-6; 9 bases align to TRBD1. The CDR3 has 16 amino acids. Germline V gene sequence: CDR1 MNHEY, CDR2 SMNVEV (reference sequence). Germline trimming cut 6 bases from V and 0 bases from J; bases unmatched to any gene: 3.

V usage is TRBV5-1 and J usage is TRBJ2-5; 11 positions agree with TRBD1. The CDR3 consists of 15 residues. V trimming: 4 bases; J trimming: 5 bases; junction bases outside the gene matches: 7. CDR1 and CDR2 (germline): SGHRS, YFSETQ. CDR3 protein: CASSPRTGGLETQYF. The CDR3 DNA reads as TGCGCCAGCAGCCCAAGGACAGGGGGCCTTGAGACCCAGTACTTC. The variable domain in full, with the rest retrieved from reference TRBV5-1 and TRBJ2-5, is KAGVTQTPRYLIKTRGQQVTLSCSPISGHRSVSWYQQTPGQGLQFLFEYFSETQRNKGNFPGRFSGRQFSNSRSEMNVSTLELGDSALYLCASSPRTGGLETQYFGPGTRLLVL.

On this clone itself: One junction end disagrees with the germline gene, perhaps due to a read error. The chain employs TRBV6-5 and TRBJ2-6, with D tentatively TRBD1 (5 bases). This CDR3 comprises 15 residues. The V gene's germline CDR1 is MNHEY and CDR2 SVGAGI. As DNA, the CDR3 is TGTGCCAGCAGCCTATATAATCCTGGGGCCAACGGCCTGACTTTC. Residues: CASSLYNPGANGLTF.

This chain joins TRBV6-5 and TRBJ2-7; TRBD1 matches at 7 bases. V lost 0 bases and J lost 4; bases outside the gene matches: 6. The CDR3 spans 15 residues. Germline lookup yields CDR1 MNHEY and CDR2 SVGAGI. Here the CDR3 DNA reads TGTGCCAGCAGTTACTCTTACAGGGGCGAATACGAGCAGTACTTC. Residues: CASSYSYRGEYEQYF.

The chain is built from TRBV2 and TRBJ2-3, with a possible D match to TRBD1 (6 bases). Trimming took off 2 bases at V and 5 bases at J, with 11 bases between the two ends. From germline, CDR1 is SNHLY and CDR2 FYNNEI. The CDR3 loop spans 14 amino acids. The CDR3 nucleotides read TGTGCCAGCAGTGAAATACAGGGCAAAGATACGCAGTATTTT. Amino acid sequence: CASSEIQGKDTQYF.

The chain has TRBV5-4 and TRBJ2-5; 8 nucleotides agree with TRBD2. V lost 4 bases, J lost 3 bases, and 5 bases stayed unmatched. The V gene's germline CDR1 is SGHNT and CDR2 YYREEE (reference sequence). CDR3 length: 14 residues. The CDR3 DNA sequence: TGTGCCAGCAGCACCGGGACTAGAGAAGAGACCCAGTACTTC. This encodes CASSTGTREETQYF.

The CDR3 DNA reads as TGTGCCAGCAGCGTAGGGACAGCCACCTATGGCTACACCTTC. Protein product: CASSVGTATYGYTF. V is TRBV9 and J is TRBJ1-2; D is possibly TRBD1 (6 bases). V lost 0 bases to trimming and J lost 4 bases, with 10 bases between them. Germline CDR1 is SGDLS and CDR2 is YYNGEE. This CDR3 is built from 14 residues.

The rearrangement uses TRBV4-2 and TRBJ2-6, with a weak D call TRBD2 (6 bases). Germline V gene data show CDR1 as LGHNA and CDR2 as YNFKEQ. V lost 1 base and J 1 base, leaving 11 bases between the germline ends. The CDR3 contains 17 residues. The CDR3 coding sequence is TGTGCCAGCAGCCAAGGGGACGGACTATCTGGGGCCAACGTCCTGACTTTC. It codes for CASSQGDGLSGANVLTF.

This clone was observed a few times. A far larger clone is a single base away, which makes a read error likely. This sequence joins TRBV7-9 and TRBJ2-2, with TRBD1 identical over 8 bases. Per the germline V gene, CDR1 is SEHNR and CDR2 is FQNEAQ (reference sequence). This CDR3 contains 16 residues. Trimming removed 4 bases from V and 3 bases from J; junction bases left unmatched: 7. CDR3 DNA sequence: TGTGCCAGCAGCTGGACAGGGATCAGGGACACCGGGGAGCTGTTTTTT. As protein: CASSWTGIRDTGELFF.

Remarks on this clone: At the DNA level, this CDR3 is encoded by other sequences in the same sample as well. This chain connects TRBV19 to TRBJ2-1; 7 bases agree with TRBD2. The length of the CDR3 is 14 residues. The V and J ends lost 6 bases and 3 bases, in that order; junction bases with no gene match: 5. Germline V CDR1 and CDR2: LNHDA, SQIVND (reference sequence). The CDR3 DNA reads TGTGCCAGTAGGGGGCGCGGGGGCTACAATGAGCAGTTCTTC. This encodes CASRGRGGYNEQFF.

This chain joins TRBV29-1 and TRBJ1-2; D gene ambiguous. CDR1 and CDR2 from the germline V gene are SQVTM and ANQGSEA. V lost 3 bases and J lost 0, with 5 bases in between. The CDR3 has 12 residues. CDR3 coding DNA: TGCAGCGTTGACCTCCCTAACTATGGCTACACCTTC. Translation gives CSVDLPNYGYTF.

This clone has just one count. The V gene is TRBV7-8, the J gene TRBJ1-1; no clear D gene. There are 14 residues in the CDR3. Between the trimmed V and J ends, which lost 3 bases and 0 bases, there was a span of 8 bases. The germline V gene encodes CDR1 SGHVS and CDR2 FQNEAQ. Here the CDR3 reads CASSFGAMNTEAFF. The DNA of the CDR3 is TGTGCCAGCAGCTTTGGAGCCATGAACACTGAAGCTTTCTTT.

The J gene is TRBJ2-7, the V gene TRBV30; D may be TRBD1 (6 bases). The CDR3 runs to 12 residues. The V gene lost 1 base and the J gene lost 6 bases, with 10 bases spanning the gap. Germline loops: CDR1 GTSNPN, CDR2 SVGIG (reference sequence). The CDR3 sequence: CAWSGPGAEQYF. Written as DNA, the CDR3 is TGTGCCTGGAGTGGTCCAGGGGCCGAGCAGTACTTC.